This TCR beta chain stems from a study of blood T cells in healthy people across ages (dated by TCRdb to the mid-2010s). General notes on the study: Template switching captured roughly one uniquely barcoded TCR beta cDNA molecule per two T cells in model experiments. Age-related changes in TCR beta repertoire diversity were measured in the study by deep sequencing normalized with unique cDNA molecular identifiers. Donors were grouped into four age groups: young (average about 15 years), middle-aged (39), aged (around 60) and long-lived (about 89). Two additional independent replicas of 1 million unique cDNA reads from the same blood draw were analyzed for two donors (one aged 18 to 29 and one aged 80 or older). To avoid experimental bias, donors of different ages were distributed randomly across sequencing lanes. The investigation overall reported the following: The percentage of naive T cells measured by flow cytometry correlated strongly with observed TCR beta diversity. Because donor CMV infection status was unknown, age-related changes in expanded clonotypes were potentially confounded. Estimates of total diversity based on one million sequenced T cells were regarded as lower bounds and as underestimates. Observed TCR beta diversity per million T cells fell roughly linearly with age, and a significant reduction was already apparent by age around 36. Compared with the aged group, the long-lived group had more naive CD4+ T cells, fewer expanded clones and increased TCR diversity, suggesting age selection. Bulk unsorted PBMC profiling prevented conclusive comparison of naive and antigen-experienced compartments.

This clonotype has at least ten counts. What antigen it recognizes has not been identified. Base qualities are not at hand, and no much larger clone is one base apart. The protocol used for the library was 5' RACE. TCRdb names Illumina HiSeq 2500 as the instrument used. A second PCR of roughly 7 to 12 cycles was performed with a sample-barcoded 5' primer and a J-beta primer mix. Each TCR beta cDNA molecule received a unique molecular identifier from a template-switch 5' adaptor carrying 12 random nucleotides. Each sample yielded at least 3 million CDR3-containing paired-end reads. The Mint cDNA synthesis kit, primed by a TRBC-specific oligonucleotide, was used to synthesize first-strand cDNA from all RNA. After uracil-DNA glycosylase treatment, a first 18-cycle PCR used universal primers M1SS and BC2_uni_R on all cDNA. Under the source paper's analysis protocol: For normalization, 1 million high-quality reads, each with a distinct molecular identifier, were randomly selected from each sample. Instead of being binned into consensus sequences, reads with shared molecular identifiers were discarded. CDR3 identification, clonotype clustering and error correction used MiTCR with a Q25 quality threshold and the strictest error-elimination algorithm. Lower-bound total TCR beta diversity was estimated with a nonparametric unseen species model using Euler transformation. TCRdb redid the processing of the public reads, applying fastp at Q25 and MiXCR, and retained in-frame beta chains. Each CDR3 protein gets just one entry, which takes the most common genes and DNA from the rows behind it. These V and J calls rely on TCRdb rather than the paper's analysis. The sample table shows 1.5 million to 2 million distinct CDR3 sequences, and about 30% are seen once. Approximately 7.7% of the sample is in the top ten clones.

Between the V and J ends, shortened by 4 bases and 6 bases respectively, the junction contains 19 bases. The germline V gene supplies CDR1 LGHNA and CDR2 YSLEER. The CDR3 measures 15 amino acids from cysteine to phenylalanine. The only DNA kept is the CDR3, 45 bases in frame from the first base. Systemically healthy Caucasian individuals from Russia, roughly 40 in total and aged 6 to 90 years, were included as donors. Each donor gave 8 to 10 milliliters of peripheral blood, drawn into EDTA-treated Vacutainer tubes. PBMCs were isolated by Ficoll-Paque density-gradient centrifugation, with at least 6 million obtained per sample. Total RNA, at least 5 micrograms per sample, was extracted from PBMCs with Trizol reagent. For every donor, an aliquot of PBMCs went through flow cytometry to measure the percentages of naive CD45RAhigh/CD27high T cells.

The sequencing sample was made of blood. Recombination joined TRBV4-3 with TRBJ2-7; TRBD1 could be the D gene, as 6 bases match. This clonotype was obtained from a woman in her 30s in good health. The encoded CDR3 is CASSPGSQGRFEQYF. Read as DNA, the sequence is TGCGCCAGCAGCCCTGGATCCCAGGGGCGGTTCGAGCAGTACTTC.